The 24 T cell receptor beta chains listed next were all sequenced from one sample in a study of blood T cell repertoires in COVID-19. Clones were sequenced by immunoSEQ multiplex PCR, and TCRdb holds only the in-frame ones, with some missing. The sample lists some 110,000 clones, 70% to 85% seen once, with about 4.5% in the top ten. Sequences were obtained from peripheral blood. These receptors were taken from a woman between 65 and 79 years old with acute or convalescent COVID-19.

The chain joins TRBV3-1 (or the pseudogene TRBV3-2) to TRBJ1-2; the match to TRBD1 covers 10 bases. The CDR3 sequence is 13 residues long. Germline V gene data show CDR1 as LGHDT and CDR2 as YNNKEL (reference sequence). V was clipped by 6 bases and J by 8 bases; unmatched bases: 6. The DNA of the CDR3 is TGTGCCAGCAGACTATGGACAGGGGGAGGCTACACCTTC. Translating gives CASRLWTGGGYTF.

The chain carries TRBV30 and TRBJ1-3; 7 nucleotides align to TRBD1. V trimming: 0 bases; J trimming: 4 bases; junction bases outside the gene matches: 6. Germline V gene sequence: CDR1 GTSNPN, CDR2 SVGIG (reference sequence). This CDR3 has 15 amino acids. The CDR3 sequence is CAWSVLGGGGNTIYF. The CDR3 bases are TGTGCCTGGAGTGTACTTGGAGGGGGCGGAAACACCATATATTTT. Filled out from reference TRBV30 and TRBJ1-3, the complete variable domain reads SQTIHQWPATLVQPVGSPLSLECTVEGTSNPNLYWYRQAAGRGLQLLFYSVGIGQISSEVPQNLSASRPQDRQFILSSKKLLLSDSGFYLCAWSVLGGGGNTIYFGEGSWLTVV.

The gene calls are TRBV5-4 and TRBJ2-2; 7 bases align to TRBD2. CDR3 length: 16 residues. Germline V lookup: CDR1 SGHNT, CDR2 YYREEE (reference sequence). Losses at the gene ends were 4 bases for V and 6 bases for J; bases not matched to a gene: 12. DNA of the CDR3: TGTGCCAGCAGCCGAGCGGGACCCCCCAGTCCCGGGGAGCTGTTTTTT. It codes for CASSRAGPPSPGELFF.

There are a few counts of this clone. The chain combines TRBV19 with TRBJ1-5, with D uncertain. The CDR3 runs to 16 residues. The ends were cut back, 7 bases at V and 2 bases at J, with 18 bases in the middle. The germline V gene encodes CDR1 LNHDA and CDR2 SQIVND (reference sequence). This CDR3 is CASNRPLGGRNQPQHF. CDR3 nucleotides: TGTGCCAGTAATAGGCCCCTAGGAGGGCGCAATCAGCCCCAGCATTTT.

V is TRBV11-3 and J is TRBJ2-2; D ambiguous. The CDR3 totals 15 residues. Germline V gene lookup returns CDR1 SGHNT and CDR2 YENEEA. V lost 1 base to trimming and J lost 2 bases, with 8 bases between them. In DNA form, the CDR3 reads TGTGCCAGCAGCTTAGTTTCCAGAAACACCGGGGAGCTGTTTTTT. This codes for CASSLVSRNTGELFF.

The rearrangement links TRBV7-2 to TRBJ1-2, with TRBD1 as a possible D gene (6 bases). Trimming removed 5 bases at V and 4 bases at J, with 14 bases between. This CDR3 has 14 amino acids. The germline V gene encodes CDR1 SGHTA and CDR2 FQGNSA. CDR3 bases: TGTGCCAGCAGCCCCCGCTTCAGGGGCTATGGCTACACCTTC. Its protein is CASSPRFRGYGYTF.

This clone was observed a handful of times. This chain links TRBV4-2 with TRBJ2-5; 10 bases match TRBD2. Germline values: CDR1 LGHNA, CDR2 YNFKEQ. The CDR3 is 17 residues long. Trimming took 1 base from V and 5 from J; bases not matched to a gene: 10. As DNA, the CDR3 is TGTGCCAGCAGCCAAGCAAGACAGCTAGCGGGGGTTGAGACCCAGTACTTC. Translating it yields CASSQARQLAGVETQYF.

The CDR3, as DNA: TGTGCCAGCAGCGGAGAGACAGGGAAAGATGGCTACACCTTC. Translated: CASSGETGKDGYTF. The chain links TRBV5-6 to TRBJ1-2, with 7 positions matching TRBD1. The CDR3 is 14 amino acids. The J segment lost 6 bases and the V segment lost 4 bases, leaving 9 bases of the junction unmatched. Germline values: CDR1 SGHDT, CDR2 YYEEEE.

The CDR3 loop is CASSVGSPGNTIYF. CDR3 nucleotide sequence: TGTGCCAGCAGCGTCGGGTCCCCGGGAAACACCATATATTTT. The chain links TRBV7-3 to TRBJ1-3; the D is unclear. Trimming removed 5 bases at V and 4 bases at J, with 12 bases between. Germline loops: CDR1 SGHTA, CDR2 FQGTGA. This CDR3 region has 14 residues. Complete variable domain (other parts from reference TRBV7-3 and TRBJ1-3): GAGVSQTPSNKVTEKGKYVELRCDPISGHTALYWYRQSLGQGPEFLIYFQGTGAADDSGLPNDRFFAVRPEGSVSTLKIQRTERGDSAVYLCASSVGSPGNTIYFGEGSWLTVV.

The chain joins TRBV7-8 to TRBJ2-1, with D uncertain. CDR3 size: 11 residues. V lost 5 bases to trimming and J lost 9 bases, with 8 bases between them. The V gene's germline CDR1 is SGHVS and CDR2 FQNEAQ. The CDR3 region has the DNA TGTGCCAGCAGCCCCAAATCTGAGCAGTTCTTC. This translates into CASSPKSEQFF.

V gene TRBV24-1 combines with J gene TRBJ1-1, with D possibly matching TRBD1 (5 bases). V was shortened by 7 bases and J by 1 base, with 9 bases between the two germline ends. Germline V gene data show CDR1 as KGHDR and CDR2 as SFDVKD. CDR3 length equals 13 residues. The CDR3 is CATSQGGNTEAFF. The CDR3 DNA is TGTGCCACCAGCCAGGGAGGGAACACTGAAGCTTTCTTT.

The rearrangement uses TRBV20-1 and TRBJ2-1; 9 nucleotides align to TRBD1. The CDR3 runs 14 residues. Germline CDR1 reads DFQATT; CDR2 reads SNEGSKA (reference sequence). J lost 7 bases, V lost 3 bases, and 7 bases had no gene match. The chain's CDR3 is CSASDGTGINEQFF. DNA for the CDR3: TGCAGTGCTAGTGACGGGACAGGGATAAATGAGCAGTTCTTC.

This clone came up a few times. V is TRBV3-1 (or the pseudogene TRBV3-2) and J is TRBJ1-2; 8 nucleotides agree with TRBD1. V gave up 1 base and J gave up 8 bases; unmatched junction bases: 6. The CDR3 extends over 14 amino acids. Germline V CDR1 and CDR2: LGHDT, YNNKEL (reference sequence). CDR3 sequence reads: CASSQVGRGHGYTF. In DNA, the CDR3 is TGTGCCAGCAGCCAAGTGGGCAGGGGGCACGGCTACACCTTC.

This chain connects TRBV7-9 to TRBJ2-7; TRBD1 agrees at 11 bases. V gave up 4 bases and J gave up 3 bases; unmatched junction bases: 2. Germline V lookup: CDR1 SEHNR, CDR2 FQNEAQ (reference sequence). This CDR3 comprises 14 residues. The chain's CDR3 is CASSSGTGGYEQYF. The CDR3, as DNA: TGTGCCAGCAGCTCGGGGACAGGGGGCTACGAGCAGTACTTC.

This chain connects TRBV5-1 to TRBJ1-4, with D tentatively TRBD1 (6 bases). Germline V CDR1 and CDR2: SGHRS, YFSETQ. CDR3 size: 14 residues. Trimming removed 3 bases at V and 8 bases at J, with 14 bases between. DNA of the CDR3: TGCGCCAGCAGCTCCCGGACAGAGGAGGAAAAACTGTTTTTT. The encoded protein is CASSSRTEEEKLFF. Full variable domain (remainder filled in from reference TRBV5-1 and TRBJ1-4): KAGVTQTPRYLIKTRGQQVTLSCSPISGHRSVSWYQQTPGQGLQFLFEYFSETQRNKGNFPGRFSGRQFSNSRSEMNVSTLELGDSALYLCASSSRTEEEKLFFGSGTQLSVL.

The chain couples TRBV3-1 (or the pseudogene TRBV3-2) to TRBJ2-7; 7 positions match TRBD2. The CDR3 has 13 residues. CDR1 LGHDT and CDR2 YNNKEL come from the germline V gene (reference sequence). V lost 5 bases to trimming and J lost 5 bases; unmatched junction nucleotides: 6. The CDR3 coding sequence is TGTGCCAGCAGCGACGGGGGGATCCACGAGCAGTACGTC. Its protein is CASSDGGIHEQYV.

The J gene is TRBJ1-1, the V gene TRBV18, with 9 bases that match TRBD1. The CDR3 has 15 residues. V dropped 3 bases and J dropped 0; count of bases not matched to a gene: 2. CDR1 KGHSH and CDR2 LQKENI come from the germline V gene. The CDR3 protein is CASSPTGGLNTEAFF. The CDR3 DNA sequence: TGTGCCAGCTCACCGACAGGGGGGTTGAACACTGAAGCTTTCTTT.

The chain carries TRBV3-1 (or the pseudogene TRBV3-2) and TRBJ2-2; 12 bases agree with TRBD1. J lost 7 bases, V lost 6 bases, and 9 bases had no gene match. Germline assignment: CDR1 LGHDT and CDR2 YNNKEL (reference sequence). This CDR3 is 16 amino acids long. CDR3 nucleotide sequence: TGTGCCAGCAGGCAGAGGGGACAGGGGGCCGTCGGGGAGCTGTTTTTT. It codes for CASRQRGQGAVGELFF.

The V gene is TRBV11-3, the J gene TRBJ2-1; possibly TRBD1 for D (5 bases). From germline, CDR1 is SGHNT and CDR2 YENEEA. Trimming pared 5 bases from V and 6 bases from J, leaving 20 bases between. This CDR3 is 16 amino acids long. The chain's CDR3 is CASSPQGVLAPNEQFF. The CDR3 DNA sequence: TGTGCCAGCAGCCCCCAAGGGGTCTTGGCTCCCAATGAGCAGTTCTTC.

The CDR3 DNA is TGTGCCAGCAGTTCCCGGGATCAGCCCCAGCATTTT. This gives the protein CASSSRDQPQHF. The J gene is TRBJ1-5, the V gene TRBV12-3 or TRBV12-4; D ambiguous. V was shortened by 4 bases and J by 5 bases, with 6 bases between the two germline ends. This CDR3 has 12 amino acids.

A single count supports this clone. CDR3 residues: CASSLAGGFSQPQHF. DNA for the CDR3: TGTGCCAGCAGCTTAGCCGGGGGGTTCAGCCAGCCCCAGCATTTT. The chain links TRBV7-2 to TRBJ1-5; possibly TRBD1 for D (5 bases). V lost 0 bases to trimming and J lost 7 bases, with 13 bases between them. The CDR3 contains 15 residues. In germline, CDR1 is SGHTA, CDR2 FQGNSA.

CDR3 sequence: CASSLDWDRDNSPLHF. The DNA for the CDR3 is TGTGCCAGCAGCTTAGATTGGGACAGGGATAATTCACCCCTCCACTTT. J is TRBJ1-6 and V is TRBV7-9; 9 nucleotides align to TRBD1. V gave up 1 base and J gave up 5 bases; unmatched junction bases: 3. The CDR3 loop spans 16 amino acids. In germline, CDR1 is SEHNR, CDR2 FQNEAQ (reference sequence).

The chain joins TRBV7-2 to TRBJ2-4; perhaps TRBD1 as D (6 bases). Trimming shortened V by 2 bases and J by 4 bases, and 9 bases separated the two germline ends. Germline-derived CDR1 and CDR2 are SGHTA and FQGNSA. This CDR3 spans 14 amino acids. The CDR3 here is CASSLQGPKNIQYF. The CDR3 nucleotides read TGTGCCAGCAGCTTACAGGGGCCGAAAAACATTCAGTACTTC.

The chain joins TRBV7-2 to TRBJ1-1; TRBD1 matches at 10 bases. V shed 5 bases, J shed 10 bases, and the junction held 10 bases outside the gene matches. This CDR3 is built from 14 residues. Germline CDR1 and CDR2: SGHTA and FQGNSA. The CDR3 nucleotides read TGTGCCAGCAGCCGTGACAGGGGGCGATTGGTAGCTTTCTTT. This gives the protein CASSRDRGRLVAFF.